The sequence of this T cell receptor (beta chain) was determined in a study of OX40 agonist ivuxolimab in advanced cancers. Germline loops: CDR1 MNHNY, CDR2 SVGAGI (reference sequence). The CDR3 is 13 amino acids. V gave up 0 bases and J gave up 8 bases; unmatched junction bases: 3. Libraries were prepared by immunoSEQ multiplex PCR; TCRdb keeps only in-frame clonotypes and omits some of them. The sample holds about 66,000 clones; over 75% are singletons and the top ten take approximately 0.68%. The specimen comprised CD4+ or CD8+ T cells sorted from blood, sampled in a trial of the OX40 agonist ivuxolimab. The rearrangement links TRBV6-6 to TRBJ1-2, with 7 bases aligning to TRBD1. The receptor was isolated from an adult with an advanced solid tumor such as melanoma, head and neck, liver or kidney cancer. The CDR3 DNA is TGTGCCAGCAGTTACTCGGGACAGAACGGCTACACCTTC. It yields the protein CASSYSGQNGYTF.